The 9 T cell receptor beta chains reported below all come from one sample, sequenced in a study of OX40 agonist ivuxolimab in advanced cancers. Only in-frame clones appear in the TCRdb table, and some are missing; sequencing was by immunoSEQ multiplex PCR. This table has approximately 76,000 clones, about 89% appearing once. The source was CD4+ or CD8+ T cells sorted from blood, collected in a trial of the OX40 agonist ivuxolimab. These receptors were obtained from an adult with an advanced solid tumor such as melanoma, head and neck, liver or kidney cancer.

In this sample, this clone turned up once. This CDR3 is CAWRRVGTGELFF. CDR3 coding DNA: TGTGCCTGGAGGAGGGTGGGCACCGGGGAGCTGTTTTTT. V gene TRBV30 combines with J gene TRBJ2-2; weak D call: TRBD2 (5 bases). Germline V gives CDR1 GTSNPN, CDR2 SVGIG (reference sequence). V was cut by 3 bases and J by 4 bases, with 9 bases left in between. The CDR3 has 13 amino acids.

The V gene is TRBV14, the J gene TRBJ1-2; D not certain. Germline assignment: CDR1 SGHDN and CDR2 FVKESK. V was shortened by 4 bases and J by 6 bases, with 27 bases between the two germline ends. The CDR3 covers 18 residues. CDR3 residues: CASSPIPKDVWESDGYTF. CDR3 nucleotide sequence: TGTGCCAGCAGCCCTATCCCCAAGGACGTGTGGGAGTCGGATGGCTACACCTTC.

This clone was recorded a few times. The V and J genes are TRBV9 and TRBJ1-2, with D possibly matching TRBD1 (6 bases). Germline CDR1 is SGDLS and CDR2 is YYNGEE. CDR3 size: 14 residues. V lost 6 bases, J lost 2 bases, and 14 bases lay in between. The chain's CDR3 is CASTPLDRNYGYTF. The CDR3 DNA follows: TGTGCCAGCACTCCTCTCGACAGGAACTATGGCTACACCTTC.

The rearrangement links TRBV7-3 to TRBJ2-3; 7 bases fit TRBD2. The CDR3 runs to 16 residues. V dropped 2 bases and J dropped 1; count of bases not matched to a gene: 6. In germline, CDR1 is SGHTA, CDR2 FQGTGA. The CDR3 bases are TGTGCCAGCAGCTTAGTAGCGGGTAGCGGCACAGATACGCAGTATTTT. Amino acids: CASSLVAGSGTDTQYF.

This chain connects TRBV5-1 to TRBJ2-7; weak D call: TRBD2 (6 bases). Germline CDR1 and CDR2: SGHRS and YFSETQ. V lost 1 base and J lost 0, with 11 bases in between. The CDR3 loop spans 15 amino acids. DNA of the CDR3: TGCGCCAGCAGCTTGCAACCGGGAGCCTCCTACGAGCAGTACTTC. Residues: CASSLQPGASYEQYF. Using reference TRBV5-1 and TRBJ2-7 for the parts outside the CDR3, the full variable domain is KAGVTQTPRYLIKTRGQQVTLSCSPISGHRSVSWYQQTPGQGLQFLFEYFSETQRNKGNFPGRFSGRQFSNSRSEMNVSTLELGDSALYLCASSLQPGASYEQYFGPGTRLTVT.

Only a few counts were recorded for this clone. The chain couples TRBV19 to TRBJ1-2, with 9 bases matching TRBD1. The CDR3 is 16 residues long. Trimming at V came to 3 bases and at J to 5 bases, leaving 10 bases not matched to a gene. CDR1 and CDR2 from the germline V gene are LNHDA and SQIVND (reference sequence). The CDR3 coding sequence is TGTGCCAGTAGTATCGACCGGGACAGGGACCTATATGGCTACACCTTC. Residues: CASSIDRDRDLYGYTF.

The rearrangement links TRBV5-4 to TRBJ2-3; TRBD2 is a possible D gene (6 bases). This CDR3 comprises 14 residues. V lost 4 bases and J 1 base, leaving 10 bases between the germline ends. Germline V gene lookup returns CDR1 SGHNT and CDR2 YYREEE (reference sequence). Here the CDR3 DNA reads TGTGCCAGCAGCATTAGCGGAGGCACAGATACGCAGTATTTT. This encodes CASSISGGTDTQYF.

The table lists this clone with a count of one. The chain carries TRBV5-1 and TRBJ2-2, with D maybe TRBD2 (6 bases). Germline V gene sequence: CDR1 SGHRS, CDR2 YFSETQ. V lost 4 bases and J 3 bases, leaving 13 bases between the germline ends. The CDR3 length is 15 residues. DNA of the CDR3: TGCGCCAGCAGCGTACTAGCACAGGACACCGGGGAGCTGTTTTTT. Translated: CASSVLAQDTGELFF. The full variable domain, its missing parts supplied by reference TRBV5-1 and TRBJ2-2, is KAGVTQTPRYLIKTRGQQVTLSCSPISGHRSVSWYQQTPGQGLQFLFEYFSETQRNKGNFPGRFSGRQFSNSRSEMNVSTLELGDSALYLCASSVLAQDTGELFFGEGSRLTVL.

The chain couples TRBV5-1 to TRBJ1-2; D is ambiguous. The CDR3 has 14 amino acids. Germline loops: CDR1 SGHRS, CDR2 YFSETQ. V dropped 2 bases and J dropped 0 bases, with 8 bases sitting between them. The CDR3 coding sequence is TGCGCCAGCAGCTTTACAGCCGCTAACTATGGCTACACCTTC. Its translation: CASSFTAANYGYTF.